Listed here are 9 T cell receptor beta chains from one sample, sequenced in a study of blood T cell repertoires in COVID-19 (dated by TCRdb to 2018 to 2021). The method behind the library was the immunoSEQ multiplex PCR assay. What TCRdb holds here is the immuneACCESS table cut down to in-frame rearrangements. Part of the clones is not present; checked against another copy, under half of the missing clones reflect an unresolved V gene, and the others are unexplained. The sample table records 200,000 to 300,000 clones; around 83% of these occur just once. Of the sample, 2% to 2.5% falls within the top ten clones. Sequencing was carried out using peripheral blood. The source of these receptors is a man between 40 and 49 years old who had recovered from COVID-19.

The J gene is TRBJ1-1, the V gene TRBV11-2; possible D gene TRBD1, 6 bases. Germline assignment: CDR1 SGHAT and CDR2 FQNNGV. Trimming took off 4 bases at V and 1 base at J, with 7 bases between the two ends. CDR3 length: 13 residues. The CDR3 is CASSSTGNTEAFF. As DNA, the CDR3 is TGTGCCAGCAGCTCGACAGGGAACACTGAAGCTTTCTTT.

V gene TRBV6-5 combines with J gene TRBJ1-5, with D unresolved. This CDR3 has 14 residues. V was shortened by 7 bases and J by 4 bases, with 14 bases between the two germline ends. Germline V gene data show CDR1 as MNHEY and CDR2 as SVGAGI. The CDR3 DNA follows: TGTGCCAGCATAGGCACTAATTTTAATCAGCCCCAGCATTTT. It yields the protein CASIGTNFNQPQHF.

The rearrangement links TRBV4-1 to TRBJ2-3; TRBD1 is a possible D gene (6 bases). The germline V gene encodes CDR1 MGHRA and CDR2 YSYEKL. V lost 2 bases to trimming and J lost 2 bases, with 14 bases between them. This CDR3 region has 16 residues. CDR3 sequence (DNA): TGCGCCAGCAGCCAAATACCGGGACACCTCACAGATACGCAGTATTTT. Protein sequence: CASSQIPGHLTDTQYF.

The chain links TRBV5-4 to TRBJ2-3; possible D gene TRBD1, 5 bases. Trimming took off 2 bases at V and 0 bases at J, with 10 bases between the two ends. Germline lookup yields CDR1 SGHNT and CDR2 YYREEE (reference sequence). The CDR3 has 15 residues. The CDR3 nucleotides are TGTGCCAGCAGCTTCCCGTGGGGCAGCACAGATACGCAGTATTTT. It encodes CASSFPWGSTDTQYF.

This chain connects TRBV5-4 to TRBJ2-5; 11 bases match TRBD2. J gave up 9 bases and V 1 base, and 11 bases lay outside the gene matches. This CDR3 is 16 amino acids long. Germline loops: CDR1 SGHNT, CDR2 YYREEE (reference sequence). CDR3 nucleotides: TGTGCCAGCAGCTTGCGGGGGGGACTAGCGGAAGGGGCCCAGTACTTC. Its protein is CASSLRGGLAEGAQYF.

The J gene is TRBJ1-1, the V gene TRBV19; TRBD1 agrees at 11 bases. CDR1 is LNHDA and CDR2 is SQIVND in the germline V gene (reference sequence). The V gene end was trimmed by 5 bases and the J gene end by 5 bases; junction bases not matched to a gene: 13. The CDR3 loop spans 17 amino acids. For the CDR3, the DNA is TGTGCCAGTAGTTCCATCAACTCCGGGACAGGGGGAACTGAAGCTTTCTTT. Its translation: CASSSINSGTGGTEAFF. The full variable domain, in which reference TRBV19 and TRBJ1-1 provide the parts outside the CDR3, is DGGITQSPKYLFRKEGQNVTLSCEQNLNHDAMYWYRQDPGQGLRLIYYSQIVNDFQKGDIAEGYSVSREKKESFPLTVTSAQKNPTAFYLCASSSINSGTGGTEAFFGQGTRLTVV.

CDR3 in amino acids: CASSPKGYLRSPLHF. The CDR3, as DNA: TGTGCCAGCAGCCCAAAGGGGTATTTACGGTCACCCCTCCACTTT. The chain employs TRBV9 and TRBJ1-6; tentatively, D is TRBD1 (5 bases). The CDR3 is made up of 15 amino acids. Trimming removed 4 bases at V and 10 bases at J, with 18 bases between. Germline V gene lookup returns CDR1 SGDLS and CDR2 YYNGEE.

The chain joins TRBV7-2 to TRBJ1-2, with 8 positions matching TRBD1. This CDR3 has 15 amino acids. V lost 1 base to trimming and J lost 7 bases; unmatched junction nucleotides: 8. Germline assignment: CDR1 SGHTA and CDR2 FQGNSA. The CDR3: CASSLGGGQAPGYTF. CDR3 bases: TGTGCCAGCAGCTTAGGGGGGGGACAGGCCCCTGGCTACACCTTC.

The count of this clone is one. CDR3 sequence: CASSWGTSNEQFF. The CDR3 nucleotides read TGTGCCAGCAGCTGGGGGACTAGCAATGAGCAGTTCTTC. The chain combines TRBV21-1 with TRBJ2-1; the table assigns TRBD2, which was not confirmed against the DNA. TRBV21-1 is a recognized pseudogene. This CDR3 contains 13 residues.